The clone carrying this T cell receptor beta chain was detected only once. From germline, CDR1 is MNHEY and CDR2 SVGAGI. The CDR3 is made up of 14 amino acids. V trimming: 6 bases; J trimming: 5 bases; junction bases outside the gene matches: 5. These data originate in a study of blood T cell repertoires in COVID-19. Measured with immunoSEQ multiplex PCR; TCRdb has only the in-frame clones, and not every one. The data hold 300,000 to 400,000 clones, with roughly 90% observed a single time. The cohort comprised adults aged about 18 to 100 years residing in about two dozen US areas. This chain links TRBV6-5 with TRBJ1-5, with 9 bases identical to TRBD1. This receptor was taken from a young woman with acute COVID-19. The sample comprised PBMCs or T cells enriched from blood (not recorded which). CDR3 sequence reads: CASSGTGLDQPQHF. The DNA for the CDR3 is TGTGCCAGCAGCGGGACAGGGTTGGATCAGCCCCAGCATTTT.